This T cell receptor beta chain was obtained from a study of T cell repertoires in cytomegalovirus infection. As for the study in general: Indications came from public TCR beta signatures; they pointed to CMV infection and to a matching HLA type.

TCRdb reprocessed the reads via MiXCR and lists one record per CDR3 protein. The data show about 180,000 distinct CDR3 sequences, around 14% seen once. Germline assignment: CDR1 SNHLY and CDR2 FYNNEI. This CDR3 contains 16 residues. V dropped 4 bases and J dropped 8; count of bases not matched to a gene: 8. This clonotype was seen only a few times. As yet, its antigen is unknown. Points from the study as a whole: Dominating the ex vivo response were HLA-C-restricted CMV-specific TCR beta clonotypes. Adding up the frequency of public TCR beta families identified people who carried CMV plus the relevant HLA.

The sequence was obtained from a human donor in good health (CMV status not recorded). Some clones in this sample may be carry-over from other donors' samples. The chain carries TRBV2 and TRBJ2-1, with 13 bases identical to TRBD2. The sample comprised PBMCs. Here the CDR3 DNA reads TGTGCCAGCAGTGGGACTAGCGGGAGATCAGTCTATGAGCAGTTCTTC. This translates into CASSGTSGRSVYEQFF.